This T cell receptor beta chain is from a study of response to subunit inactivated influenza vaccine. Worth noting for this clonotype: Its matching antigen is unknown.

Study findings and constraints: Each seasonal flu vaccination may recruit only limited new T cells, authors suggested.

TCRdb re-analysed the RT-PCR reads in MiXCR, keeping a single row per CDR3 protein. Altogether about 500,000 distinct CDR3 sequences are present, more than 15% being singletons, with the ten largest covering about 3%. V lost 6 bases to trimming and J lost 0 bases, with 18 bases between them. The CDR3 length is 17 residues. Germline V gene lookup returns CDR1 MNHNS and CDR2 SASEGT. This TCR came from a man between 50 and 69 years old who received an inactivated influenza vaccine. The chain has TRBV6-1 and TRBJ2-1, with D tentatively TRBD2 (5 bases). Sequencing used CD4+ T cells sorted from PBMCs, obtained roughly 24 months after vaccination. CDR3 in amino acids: CASSRALGGPSYNEQFF. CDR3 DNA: TGTGCCAGCAGCCGGGCGTTAGGAGGACCCTCCTACAATGAGCAGTTCTTC.